This T cell receptor (beta chain) came from a study of OX40 agonist ivuxolimab in advanced cancers. Some clones are missing from TCRdb's copy, which holds only in-frame ones; the method was immunoSEQ multiplex PCR. The sample carries 100,000 to 130,000 clones, around 93% recorded once. The CDR3 covers 15 residues. Germline loops: CDR1 SNHLY, CDR2 FYNNEI. V was shortened by 7 bases and J by 5 bases, with 17 bases between the two germline ends. Material: CD4+ or CD8+ T cells sorted from blood, obtained in a trial of the OX40 agonist ivuxolimab. The sequence came from an adult with an advanced solid tumor such as melanoma, head and neck, liver or kidney cancer. V and J are TRBV2 and TRBJ2-2, with D possibly called TRBD1 or TRBD2 (5 bases each). In DNA form, the CDR3 reads TGTGCCAGCACCAAAAGGGCAGGGAGTACCGGGGAGCTGTTTTTT. This gives the protein CASTKRAGSTGELFF.